The T cell receptor beta chain described here comes from a study of blood T cell repertoires in COVID-19 (dated by TCRdb to about 2020). Regarding the research as a whole: The collaborator samples originated in the United States, Italy and Spain and spanned the acute and convalescent phases of COVID-19. Samples came from the ongoing ImmuneRACE study (first 160 participants) plus 1,254 subjects from 6 global collaborators. The prospective study material was composed of cDNA or gDNA derived from T cells, B-cell-depleted T cells, or PBMCs. A freely available public database, intended as a resource for researchers studying the immune response to SARS-CoV-2, is where the repertoires were released. Nearly every sample came with metadata listing a de-identified subject ID, COVID-19 status, age in years and sex. Deeply sampled blood TCRbeta repertoires from subjects exposed to, actively infected with, or recovered from COVID-19 were included in the dataset. HLA class I and class II types, where available, came from metadata supplied by the sample provider rather than from assay-based typing.

Results and caveats for the whole study, not just this receptor: Clinical and demographic metadata were provided uncurated, with the amount varying by source and participant.

TCRbeta CDR3 regions were amplified from genomic DNA using the immunoSEQ Assay, a bias-controlled multiplex PCR. Concerning the study's data processing: Within the assay, amplification of reference gene primers was used to estimate how many nucleated cells each sample contained. To quantify the absolute abundance of each unique TCRbeta CDR3 rearrangement, sequence reads were collapsed and filtered. Productive Simpson clonality was computed per sample as the square root of Simpson's diversity index over productive rearrangements. Imported from immuneACCESS, the table was reduced by TCRdb to in-frame sequences with V and J called. These copies leave out some clones; in studies compared against another copy, an unresolved V gene accounts for under half, and the cause of the remainder is not known. For V, J and clone size, that table is used; D and trimming come from the DNA. The sample table records about 74,000 clones; 75% of these occur just once. More than 20% of the sample comes from the top ten.

Each collaborating institution followed its own protocols to collect whole blood in K2EDTA tubes. Collaborator samples were shipped for TCRbeta analysis as frozen whole blood, isolated PBMCs, or DNA extracted from either sample type. On this clone: Its antigen is still unknown. No per-base quality is available; no much larger clone lies one base away.

The TCR comes from a man between 65 and 85 years old with acute or convalescent COVID-19. The sample consisted of peripheral blood.

The bases are TGTGCCAGCAGCTTTAGCGGGAGGGCCTCCTACGAGCAGTACTTC. Its amino acids are CASSFSGRASYEQYF. The chain was built from TRBV7-8 and TRBJ2-7, and TRBD2 aligns with 11 junction nucleotides. V is trimmed back by 3 bases and J by 0 bases, and the junction contains 1 base that no gene match accounts for. The CDR3 runs 15 amino acids, cysteine and phenylalanine included. Solely the CDR3 DNA is kept, with 45 bases framed from the first base. CDR1 and CDR2 are read off the germline V gene as SGHVS and FQNEAQ.